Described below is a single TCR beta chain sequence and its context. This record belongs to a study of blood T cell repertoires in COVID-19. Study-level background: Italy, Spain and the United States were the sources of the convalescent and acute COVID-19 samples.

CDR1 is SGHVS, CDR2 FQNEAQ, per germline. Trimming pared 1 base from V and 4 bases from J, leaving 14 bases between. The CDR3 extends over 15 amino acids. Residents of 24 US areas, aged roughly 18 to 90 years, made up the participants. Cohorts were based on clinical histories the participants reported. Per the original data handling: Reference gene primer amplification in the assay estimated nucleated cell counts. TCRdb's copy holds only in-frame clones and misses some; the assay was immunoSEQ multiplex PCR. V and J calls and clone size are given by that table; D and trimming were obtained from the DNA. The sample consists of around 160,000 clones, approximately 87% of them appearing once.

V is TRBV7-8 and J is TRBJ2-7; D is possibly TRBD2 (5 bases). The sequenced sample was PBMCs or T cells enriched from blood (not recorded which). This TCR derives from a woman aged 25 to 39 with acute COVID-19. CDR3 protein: CASSLGELEYYEQYF. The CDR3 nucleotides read TGTGCCAGCAGCTTAGGAGAACTAGAGTATTACGAGCAGTACTTC.